The present TCR beta chain was sequenced within a study of blood T cells in healthy people across ages. This clonotype was recorded a few times. Its cognate antigen is unknown. The germline gene is not matched at one end of the junction; a read error may be the cause. Primers used in a second PCR of about 6 to 11 cycles were a sample-barcoded 5' primer and a J-beta primer mix. TCRdb passed the 5' RACE reads through MiXCR, listing each CDR3 protein once. Among some 1,800,000 distinct CDR3 sequences, roughly two fifths were seen once, and the ten largest hold under 25%. No fewer than 5 micrograms of total RNA were isolated from every sample. Study results and limitations: Nothing was known about donor CMV status, and this possibly confounded expanded clonotype changes.

The sequence was collected from a human donor in good health. The material sequenced was blood.

This chain's CDR3 is CASSVAFYTDTQYF. The CDR3 DNA follows: TGTGCCAGCAGCGTAGCGTTTTACACAGATACGCAGTATTTT. This rearrangement joins TRBV7-8 to TRBJ2-3, with a possible D match to TRBD2 (5 bases). This CDR3 contains 14 residues. CDR1 is SGHVS and CDR2 is FQNEAQ in the germline V gene.